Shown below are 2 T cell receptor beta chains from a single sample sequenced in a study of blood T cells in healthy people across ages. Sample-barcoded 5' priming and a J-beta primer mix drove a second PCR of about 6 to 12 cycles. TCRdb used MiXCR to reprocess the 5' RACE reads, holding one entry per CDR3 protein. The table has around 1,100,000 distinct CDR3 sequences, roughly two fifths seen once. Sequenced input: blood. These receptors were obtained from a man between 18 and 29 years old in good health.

CDR3 in amino acids: CASSLGDSYEQFF. In DNA, the CDR3 is TGTGCCAGCAGCTTAGGTGACAGCTATGAGCAGTTCTTC. This rearrangement joins TRBV7-9 to TRBJ2-1; possible D gene TRBD1, 5 bases. Germline V lookup: CDR1 SEHNR, CDR2 FQNEAQ (reference sequence). V lost 1 base, J lost 8 bases, and 9 bases lay in between. CDR3 size: 13 residues. The complete variable domain, with remaining parts taken from reference TRBV7-9 and TRBJ2-1, reads DTGVSQNPRHKITKRGQNVTFRCDPISEHNRLYWYRQTLGQGPEFLTYFQNEAQLEKSRLLSDRFSAERPKGSFSTLEIQRTEQGDSAMYLCASSLGDSYEQFFGPGTRLTVL.

The CDR3 DNA follows: TGCAGCGTTTATGGGACAGGGGGCTCTGGGGCCAACGTCCTGACTTTC. It encodes CSVYGTGGSGANVLTF. The chain couples TRBV29-1 to TRBJ2-6; 11 bases map to TRBD1. Germline-derived CDR1 and CDR2 are SQVTM and ANQGSEA. V was pared by 5 bases and J by 0 bases, with 3 bases of the junction left unmatched. The CDR3 has 16 residues.